This TCR beta chain was captured by sequencing in a study of cytomegalovirus exposure and HLA in healthy donors. CDR3 length equals 16 residues. V was pared by 5 bases and J by 7 bases, with 9 bases of the junction left unmatched. In germline, CDR1 is MDHEN, CDR2 SYDVKM. Study-level findings and limits: A link between a missense DCLRE1C variant and TCR beta V- and J-gene trimming emerged from a later analysis. Later work found most CMV-associated TCR beta chains apparently HLA-restricted. In a later analysis, specific HLA alleles were associated with around 17,000 TCR beta sequences at a 0.05 false discovery rate.

Notes on this clone: The antigen is unknown.

Primers for the PCR totalled 60 Vbeta and 13 Jbeta. Assay: immunoSEQ multiplex PCR; the TCRdb copy retains only in-frame clones and omits some. Here the sample spans about 140,000 clones, around 80% being singletons. This sequence joins TRBV28 and TRBJ2-1, with 12 nucleotides matching TRBD2. The sequenced sample consisted of PBMCs. The sequence was collected from a man younger than 40 in good health and CMV-seronegative. In DNA, the CDR3 is TGTGCCAGCAGTGCCCCTAGCGGGAGGGCGGGAAATGAGCAGTTCTTC. Translating it yields CASSAPSGRAGNEQFF.